The sequence of this T cell receptor (beta chain) was determined in a study of beta chain features in type 1 diabetes. Regarding the study as a whole: There was no resolution here of whether HLA type influences TCRB rearrangement. Shortening that was moderate but significant affected the TCRB CDR3s of Type 1 diabetes patients in all four CD4+ subsets.

The germline gives CDR1 MNHNY, CDR2 SVGAGI (reference sequence). V lost 4 bases to trimming and J lost 6 bases; unmatched junction nucleotides: 11. The CDR3 runs to 15 residues. Sequenced material consisted of expressed TCRB transcripts (all of the isolated RNA was reverse transcribed). Assay: immunoSEQ multiplex PCR; the TCRdb copy retains only in-frame clones and omits some. The sample records around 300,000 clones, 8% being singletons. About this clone: The antigen is unknown.

The sequence came from a woman aged 18-30 years in good health. Sequenced input: central memory CD4+ T cells from blood. This rearrangement joins TRBV6-6 to TRBJ1-1; 7 bases match TRBD1. The CDR3 nucleotides read TGTGCCAGCAGTTCCACGGACAGGACTGCGGCTGAAGCTTTCTTT. Amino acid sequence: CASSSTDRTAAEAFF.